This TCR beta chain was sequenced for a study of blood T cell repertoires in COVID-19. Authors' methods: How many nucleated cells were present was estimated from reference gene primer amplification. Using immunoSEQ multiplex PCR, the repertoire was profiled, and TCRdb retains in-frame clones only, with some absent. That table is the source of V, J and clone size, and D and trimming were worked out from the DNA. The data hold over 350,000 clones, with around 90% observed a single time. Participants came from roughly 24 US areas, aged roughly 18 to 95 years. Germline loops: CDR1 SGHRS, CDR2 YFSETQ. The CDR3 contains 14 residues. Trimming removed 8 bases from V and 5 bases from J, with 16 bases in between.

This clonotype was obtained from a woman younger than 30 with acute COVID-19. Material: PBMCs or T cells enriched from blood (not recorded which). V is TRBV5-1 and J is TRBJ2-2, with D possibly being TRBD1 (6 bases). In DNA form, the CDR3 reads TGCGCCAGTTCAGCCCAGGGGATGACCGGGGAGCTGTTTTTT. Protein sequence: CASSAQGMTGELFF.